The sequence of this T cell receptor (beta chain) was determined in a study of metastatic and nonmetastatic thyroid tumors. Across the whole study: Repertoires were compared across blood and tumor or nodule tissue from malignant and benign thyroid patients. Study outcomes and limitations: Benign nodules reportedly had significantly lower TCR beta diversity than malignant thyroid tumors in blood and tumor.

Germline assignment: CDR1 SQVTM and CDR2 ANQGSEA. The CDR3 totals 12 residues. The authors' processing: Between-group CDR3 differences, defined by clinicopathological status, yielded a distant-metastasis classifier for papillary thyroid cancer. TCRdb re-called the PCR reads with MiXCR. The V and J calls and clone size come from TCRdb's table, not from the authors' own analysis. The sample has approximately 30,000 clones; 23% are singletons. About this clone: The antigen remains unidentified. A junction end diverges from the germline sequence, so it may reflect a read error.

All patients were treatment-naive before thyroid surgery. The V and J genes are TRBV29-1 and TRBJ1-1; the D is unclear. Specimen: blood. This receptor was taken from a female donor with papillary thyroid cancer or a benign thyroid nodule (not recorded which). Some clones in this sample may be carry-over from other donors' samples. Written as DNA, the CDR3 is TGCAGCACGAACCCGAGCAGGACTGAAGCTTGCTTT. Translated, it gives CSTNPSRTEACF.